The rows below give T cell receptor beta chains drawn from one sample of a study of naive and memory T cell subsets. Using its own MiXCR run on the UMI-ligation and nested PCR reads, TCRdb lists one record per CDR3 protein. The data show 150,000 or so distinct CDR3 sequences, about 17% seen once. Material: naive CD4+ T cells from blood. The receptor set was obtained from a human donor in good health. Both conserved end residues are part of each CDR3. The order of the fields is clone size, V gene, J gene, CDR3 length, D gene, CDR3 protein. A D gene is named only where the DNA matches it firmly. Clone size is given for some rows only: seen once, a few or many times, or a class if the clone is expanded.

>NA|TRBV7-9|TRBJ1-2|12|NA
CASSEQRDGYTF
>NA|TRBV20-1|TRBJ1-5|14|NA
CSAPDRYSNQPQHF
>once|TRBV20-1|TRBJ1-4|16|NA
CSARDEGWGSNEKLFF
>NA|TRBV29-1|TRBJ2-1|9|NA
CSVESEQFF
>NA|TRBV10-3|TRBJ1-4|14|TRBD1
CAIRPGQGSEKLFF
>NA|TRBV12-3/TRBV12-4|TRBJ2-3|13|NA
CASSIRLEDTQYF
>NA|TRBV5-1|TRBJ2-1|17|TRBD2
CASSLVGIAGPYNEQFF
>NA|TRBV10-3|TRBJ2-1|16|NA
CAISGGSTSSYNEQFF
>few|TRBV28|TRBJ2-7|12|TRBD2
CASSFSGSEQYF
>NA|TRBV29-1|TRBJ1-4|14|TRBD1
CSVTPGQNNEKLFF
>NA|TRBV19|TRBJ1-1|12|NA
CASSMASRVAFF
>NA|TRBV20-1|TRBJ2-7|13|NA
CSASGDTVYEQYF
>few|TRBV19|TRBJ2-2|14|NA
CASISTGGTGELFF
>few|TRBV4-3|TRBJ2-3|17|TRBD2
CASSQVLLAGSTDTQYF
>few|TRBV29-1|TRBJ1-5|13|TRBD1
CSAATGVHQPQHF
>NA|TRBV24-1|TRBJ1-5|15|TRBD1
CATSDRDRGNQPQHF
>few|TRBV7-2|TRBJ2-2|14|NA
CASSYWQGFGELFF
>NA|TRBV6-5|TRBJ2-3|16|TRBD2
CASSRNPGLATDTQYF
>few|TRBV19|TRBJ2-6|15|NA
CASTRWPSGANVLTF
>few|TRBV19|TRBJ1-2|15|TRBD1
CASSTDRQGTNGYTF
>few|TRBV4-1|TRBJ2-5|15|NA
CASSQGQGGQETQYF
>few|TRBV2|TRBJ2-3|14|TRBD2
CASRELAATDTQYF
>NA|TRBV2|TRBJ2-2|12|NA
CASGGRTGELFF
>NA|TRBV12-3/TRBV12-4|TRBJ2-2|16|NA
CASSLWGPNPTGELFF
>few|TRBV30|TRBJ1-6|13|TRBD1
CAWSGQGDSPLHF
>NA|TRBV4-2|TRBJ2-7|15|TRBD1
CASSQPGQARYEQYF
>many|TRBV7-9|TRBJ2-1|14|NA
CASSLGLEYNEQFF
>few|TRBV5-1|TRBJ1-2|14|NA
CASSRDTGHYGYTF